Below, 17 T cell receptor beta chains from the same sample are listed, as sequenced in a study of shared clonotypes between healthy human individuals. Produced via immunoSEQ multiplex PCR; TCRdb's table is partial and in-frame only. In the table there are 75,000 to 100,000 clones, roughly 45% of which are singletons. The sequenced material came from PBMCs. These receptors originate from a woman between 40 and 55 years old in good health. Some clones in this sample may be carry-over from other donors' samples.

This clone was counted at least ten times. This chain links TRBV28 with TRBJ1-2, with 9 positions matching TRBD1. The germline CDR1 and CDR2 sequences are MDHEN and SYDVKM. The junction had 14 bases not matched to a gene; V was cut back by 4 bases and J by 8 bases. The CDR3 contains 16 residues. CDR3 residues: CASSSRDRELLEGYTF. The CDR3 nucleotides are TGTGCCAGCAGTTCCCGGGACAGGGAATTACTTGAGGGCTACACCTTC.

This clone was recorded at least ten times. This sequence joins TRBV30 and TRBJ2-5; D call uncertain. The DNA end lines up better with TRBJ2-7; the J call may be wrong. Germline CDR1 is GTSNPN and CDR2 is SVGIG (reference sequence). The CDR3 runs 14 residues. CDR3 residues: CAWSLRNPYYEQYF. As DNA, the CDR3 is TGTGCCTGGAGTTTGAGGAACCCTTACTACGAGCAGTACTTC.

The V gene is TRBV2, the J gene TRBJ1-1, with 11 bases aligning to TRBD1. The CDR3 contains 15 residues. The germline V gene has CDR1 SNHLY and CDR2 FYNNEI. V was clipped by 4 bases and J by 6 bases; unmatched bases: 7. The CDR3 bases are TGTGCCAGCAGTGTGGACAGGGGGCGTATCTCTGAAGCTTTCTTT. This codes for CASSVDRGRISEAFF.

V and J are TRBV2 and TRBJ2-1; 10 bases map to TRBD2. CDR3 size: 12 residues. V shed 8 bases, J shed 9 bases, and the junction held 4 bases outside the gene matches. From germline, CDR1 is SNHLY and CDR2 FYNNEI. In DNA form, the CDR3 reads TGTGCCAGCGCCACTAGCGGGATTGAGCAGTTCTTC. This encodes CASATSGIEQFF.

This chain uses TRBV7-2 with TRBJ1-2; no clear D. The CDR3 is 14 amino acids. In germline, CDR1 is SGHTA, CDR2 FQGNSA. Trimming pared 5 bases from V and 2 bases from J, leaving 12 bases between. The CDR3 DNA reads as TGTGCCAGCAGCCCGCCTTTAGTGAACTATGGCTACACCTTC. Residues: CASSPPLVNYGYTF.

This clone was found many times. The chain joins TRBV19 to TRBJ2-6, with D possibly being TRBD1 (7 bases). The CDR3 runs 16 residues. Germline loops: CDR1 LNHDA, CDR2 SQIVND (reference sequence). V gave up 3 bases and J gave up 2 bases, with 11 bases separating them. CDR3 DNA: TGTGCCAGTAGTATCAGCAGGGGGGCTGGGGCCAACGTCCTGACTTTC. It encodes CASSISRGAGANVLTF.

V is TRBV30 and J is TRBJ2-7; TRBD2 might be the D (6 bases). CDR3 length equals 16 residues. V was cut by 1 base and J by 3 bases, with 19 bases left in between. CDR1 and CDR2 from the germline V gene are GTSNPN and SVGIG (reference sequence). Here the CDR3 DNA reads TGTGCCTGGAGTGAGAGAAACAGCGGGCCCTTCTACGAGCAGTACTTC. It yields the protein CAWSERNSGPFYEQYF.

The chain couples TRBV19 to TRBJ2-2; 8 positions agree with TRBD1. V lost 3 bases and J lost 1; bases outside the gene matches: 7. The CDR3 runs 17 residues. Germline CDR1 LNHDA, CDR2 SQIVND (reference sequence). The CDR3 DNA sequence: TGTGCCAGTAGTATCCGGCAAGGACAGGGGAACACCGGGGAGCTGTTTTTT. Translated: CASSIRQGQGNTGELFF.

The chain employs TRBV9 and TRBJ2-7; TRBD1 might be the D (5 bases). TRBJ2-5 matches the DNA end more closely, so the J call is doubtful. The CDR3 runs to 15 residues. Germline-derived CDR1 and CDR2 are SGDLS and YYNGEE. CDR3 DNA: TGTGCCAGCAGCGTAGGGCCCAGGGACCAAGAGACCCAGTACTTC. Amino acid sequence: CASSVGPRDQETQYF.

This clone turned up a few times. V and J are TRBV6-5 and TRBJ2-5; D may correspond to TRBD1 or TRBD2 (6 bases each). Judging by the DNA end, TRBJ2-7 fits better; the J call may be wrong. Germline V gene data show CDR1 as MNHEY and CDR2 as SVGAGI. The CDR3 totals 14 residues. CDR3 bases: TGTGCCAGCAGTTACTCGCAGGGGACTTACGAGCAGTACTTC. It is translated as CASSYSQGTYEQYF.

This chain connects TRBV7-2 to TRBJ2-1, with TRBD2 matching 10 bases. There are 16 residues in the CDR3. V dropped 5 bases and J dropped 2; count of bases not matched to a gene: 6. Germline CDR1 reads SGHTA; CDR2 reads FQGNSA. CDR3 nucleotide sequence: TGTGCCAGCAGCCTCCCCCTAGCGGGAGCCTACAATGAGCAGTTCTTC. It translates to CASSLPLAGAYNEQFF.

Note on this clone: Mismatch with germline at one junction end may stem from a read error. The gene calls are TRBV5-4 and TRBJ2-7, with TRBD1 identical over 7 bases. Germline-derived CDR1 and CDR2 are SGHNT and YYREEE (reference sequence). CDR3 size: 19 residues. The CDR3 spells CASSLSRDRPSLASYEQCF. The CDR3 bases are TGTGCCAGCAGCTTGTCCCGGGACAGACCATCCTTGGCCTCCTACGAGCAGTGCTTC.

The V gene is TRBV5-1, the J gene TRBJ1-1, with 8 bases lining up with TRBD1. The germline CDR1 and CDR2 sequences are SGHRS and YFSETQ. CDR3 length: 14 amino acids. J lost 3 bases, V lost 4 bases, and 5 bases had no gene match. The CDR3 DNA sequence: TGCGCCAGCAGCCTGGGACAGGCGGACACTGAAGCTTTCTTT. It codes for CASSLGQADTEAFF. The full variable domain, completed using reference TRBV5-1 and TRBJ1-1, is KAGVTQTPRYLIKTRGQQVTLSCSPISGHRSVSWYQQTPGQGLQFLFEYFSETQRNKGNFPGRFSGRQFSNSRSEMNVSTLELGDSALYLCASSLGQADTEAFFGQGTRLTVV.

This clone showed up many times. V is TRBV5-1 and J is TRBJ2-1; D unresolved. V lost 7 bases to trimming and J lost 0 bases, with 11 bases between them. This CDR3 is built from 14 residues. The germline V gene has CDR1 SGHRS and CDR2 YFSETQ. CDR3 DNA sequence: TGCGCCAGCCGACTCCACGACTCCTACAATGAGCAGTTCTTC. This sequence encodes CASRLHDSYNEQFF. The variable domain in full, with the rest retrieved from reference TRBV5-1 and TRBJ2-1, is KAGVTQTPRYLIKTRGQQVTLSCSPISGHRSVSWYQQTPGQGLQFLFEYFSETQRNKGNFPGRFSGRQFSNSRSEMNVSTLELGDSALYLCASRLHDSYNEQFFGPGTRLTVL.

This clone was counted only a few times. The V gene is TRBV9, the J gene TRBJ2-6; D is unresolved. The CDR3 sequence is 14 residues long. Trimming took off 1 base at V and 0 bases at J, with 2 bases between the two ends. Germline lookup yields CDR1 SGDLS and CDR2 YYNGEE. This CDR3 is CASSVSSGANVLTF. The CDR3 region has the DNA TGTGCCAGCAGCGTAAGCTCTGGGGCCAACGTCCTGACTTTC.

The chain combines TRBV30 with TRBJ1-2; D may be TRBD1 (5 bases). The CDR3 totals 14 residues. In germline, CDR1 is GTSNPN, CDR2 SVGIG (reference sequence). Between the trimmed V and J ends, which lost 0 bases and 4 bases, there was a span of 12 bases. In nucleotides, the CDR3 is TGTGCCTGGAGTGTGGGGGTCGGGCCCTATGGCTACACCTTC. Translating it yields CAWSVGVGPYGYTF.

The chain has TRBV11-2 and TRBJ2-3; a possible D gene is TRBD2 (5 bases). Germline-derived CDR1 and CDR2 are SGHAT and FQNNGV. The CDR3 contains 13 residues. V was pared by 5 bases and J by 5 bases, with 11 bases between. The CDR3 DNA follows: TGTGCCAGCAGCCGGGATCGCCAAGATACGCAGTATTTT. This translates into CASSRDRQDTQYF. The variable domain in full, completed from reference TRBV11-2 and TRBJ2-3, reads EAGVAQSPRYKIIEKRQSVAFWCNPISGHATLYWYQQILGQGPKLLIQFQNNGVVDDSQLPKDRFSAERLKGVDSTLKIQPAKLEDSAVYLCASSRDRQDTQYFGPGTRLTVL.